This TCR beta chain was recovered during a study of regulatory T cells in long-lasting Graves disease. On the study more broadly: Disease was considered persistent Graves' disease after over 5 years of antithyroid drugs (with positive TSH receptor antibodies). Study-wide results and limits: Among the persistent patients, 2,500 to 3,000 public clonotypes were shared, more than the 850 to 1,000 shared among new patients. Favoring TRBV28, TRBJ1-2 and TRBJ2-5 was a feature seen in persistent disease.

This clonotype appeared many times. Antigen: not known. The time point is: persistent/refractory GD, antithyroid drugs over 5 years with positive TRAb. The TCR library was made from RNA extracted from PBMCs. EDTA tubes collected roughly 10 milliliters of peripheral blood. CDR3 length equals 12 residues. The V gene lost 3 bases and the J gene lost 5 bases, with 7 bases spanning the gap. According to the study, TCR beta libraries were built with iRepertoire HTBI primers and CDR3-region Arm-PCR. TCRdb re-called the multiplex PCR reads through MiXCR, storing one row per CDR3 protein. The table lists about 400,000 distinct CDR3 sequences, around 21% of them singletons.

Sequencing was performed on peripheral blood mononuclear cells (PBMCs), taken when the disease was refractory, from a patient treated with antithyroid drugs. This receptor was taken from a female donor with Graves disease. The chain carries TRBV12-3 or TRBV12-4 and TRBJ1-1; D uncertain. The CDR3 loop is CASSLTVTEAFF. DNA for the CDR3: TGTGCCAGCAGTTTGACGGTGACTGAAGCTTTCTTT.